Listed here are 26 T cell receptor beta chains from one sample, sequenced in a study of OX40 agonist ivuxolimab in advanced cancers. TCRdb keeps only in-frame clones here, not all; method: immunoSEQ multiplex PCR. The sample lists about 69,000 clones; approximately 80% were seen once. The input for sequencing was CD4+ or CD8+ T cells sorted from blood, taken in a trial of the OX40 agonist ivuxolimab. The receptors were sampled from an adult with an advanced solid tumor such as melanoma, head and neck, liver or kidney cancer.

This sequence joins TRBV27 and TRBJ1-2, with D unresolved. This CDR3 has 12 residues. V was pared by 4 bases and J by 7 bases, with 10 bases between. Germline V gene lookup returns CDR1 MNHEY and CDR2 SMNVEV (reference sequence). CDR3 sequence (DNA): TGTGCCAGCAGTTCCCGTGGTATTGGCTACACCTTC. Its translation: CASSSRGIGYTF.

V usage is TRBV18 and J usage is TRBJ2-3; 14 bases match TRBD2. The junction had 3 bases not matched to a gene; V was cut back by 6 bases and J by 1 base. From germline, CDR1 is KGHSH and CDR2 LQKENI. The CDR3 is made up of 16 amino acids. In DNA, the CDR3 is TGTGCCAGCTCCGAGACTAGCGGGGGGGGCACAGATACGCAGTATTTT. Protein sequence: CASSETSGGGTDTQYF.

The chain employs TRBV30 and TRBJ2-4; D may be TRBD2 (5 bases). The CDR3 extends over 14 amino acids. V gave up 1 base and J gave up 2 bases, with 9 bases separating them. The germline gives CDR1 GTSNPN, CDR2 SVGIG (reference sequence). CDR3 in DNA: TGTGCCTGGAGTGAAGACGGGACCAAAAACATTCAGTACTTC. It specifies CAWSEDGTKNIQYF.

This clone was seen once. This chain uses TRBV18 with TRBJ2-1; maybe TRBD2 (6 bases). Trimming stripped 2 bases from V and 4 bases from J, with 12 bases between. Germline CDR1 reads KGHSH; CDR2 reads LQKENI. The CDR3 is 15 amino acids. The chain's CDR3 is CASSPGAGFYNEQFF. The CDR3 DNA is TGTGCCAGCTCACCAGGAGCGGGCTTTTACAATGAGCAGTTCTTC.

V is TRBV10-3 and J is TRBJ2-3; 13 bases are a match to TRBD2. CDR3 length: 17 residues. Germline V gene data show CDR1 as ENHRY and CDR2 as SYGVKD. Trimming took 10 bases from V and 2 from J; bases not matched to a gene: 12. Here the CDR3 reads CATGIGTSGAYTDTQYF. The CDR3, as DNA: TGTGCCACCGGTATTGGGACTAGCGGGGCCTACACAGATACGCAGTATTTT.

CDR3 nucleotide sequence: TGCGCCAGCAGTGGACAGGTCAATCAGCCCCAGCATTTT. It encodes CASSGQVNQPQHF. The J gene is TRBJ1-5, the V gene TRBV10-1; D possibly corresponds to TRBD1 (6 bases). Germline CDR1 and CDR2: WNHNN and SYGVQD (reference sequence). Trimming left V 4 bases short and J 3 bases short, with 7 bases between. The CDR3 is 13 residues long.

Turning to this clone: The CDR3 does not end in the conserved phenylalanine or tryptophan, so this is likely a read error. The DNA is left out, because the CDR3 cannot be placed on it with certainty; the CDR3 is given as TCRdb lists it. This chain links TRBV28 with TRBJ1-4; the table gives TRBD1 as D, unverified against the DNA. In germline, CDR1 is MDHEN, CDR2 SYDVKM. The CDR3 is 10 residues long, counting both termini. The CDR3 sequence is CARLEGTALG.

The chain carries TRBV5-4 and TRBJ2-1; 11 nucleotides match TRBD2. The germline V gene has CDR1 SGHNT and CDR2 YYREEE (reference sequence). The CDR3 covers 15 residues. Trimming cost V 5 bases and J 6 bases; bases outside gene matches: 7. CDR3 nucleotides: TGTGCCAGCAGTGCCGGGACTAGCGGCCTCAATGAGCAGTTCTTC. Translating it yields CASSAGTSGLNEQFF.

This chain uses TRBV18 with TRBJ2-1; tentative D call: TRBD2 (6 bases). The CDR3 runs to 16 residues. V lost 5 bases to trimming and J lost 0 bases, with 14 bases between them. Germline CDR1 and CDR2: KGHSH and LQKENI. The chain's CDR3 is CASSSLAPSSYNEQFF. In nucleotides, the CDR3 is TGTGCCAGCTCATCCCTAGCGCCGAGCTCCTACAATGAGCAGTTCTTC. Complete variable domain (other parts from reference TRBV18 and TRBJ2-1): NAGVMQNPRHLVRRRGQEARLRCSPMKGHSHVYWYRQLPEEGLKFMVYLQKENIIDESGMPKERFSAEFPKEGPSILRIQQVVRGDSAAYFCASSSLAPSSYNEQFFGPGTRLTVL.

This clone was detected only a few times. The genes are TRBV27 and TRBJ1-1, with 9 bases that match TRBD1. The V gene end was trimmed by 5 bases and the J gene end by 3 bases; junction bases not matched to a gene: 7. Germline V gives CDR1 MNHEY, CDR2 SMNVEV (reference sequence). CDR3 length: 15 amino acids. DNA for the CDR3: TGTGCCAGCAGTATGGACAGGGGAGAATACACTGAAGCTTTCTTT. It specifies CASSMDRGEYTEAFF.

V is TRBV5-1 and J is TRBJ1-3; 8 nucleotides align to TRBD1. After removal of 4 bases from V and 2 bases from J, the junction contained 5 bases not matched to a gene. CDR3 length equals 15 residues. CDR1 is SGHRS, CDR2 YFSETQ, per germline. The CDR3 nucleotides are TGCGCCAGCAGCCTATCGACAGGGGCTGGAAACACCATATATTTT. It yields the protein CASSLSTGAGNTIYF.

The V and J genes are TRBV5-1 and TRBJ2-2; 7 bases map to TRBD1. The CDR3 is 15 residues long. V shed 6 bases and J 5 bases; nucleotides not matched to a gene: 10. Germline lookup yields CDR1 SGHRS and CDR2 YFSETQ. Written as DNA, the CDR3 is TGCGCCAGCACCCCCCGGACAGGAGAGACCGGGGAGCTGTTTTTT. Protein sequence: CASTPRTGETGELFF.

The chain has TRBV11-2 and TRBJ2-1; D unresolved. This CDR3 region has 15 residues. The germline V gene has CDR1 SGHAT and CDR2 FQNNGV. V was cut by 0 bases and J by 4 bases, with 10 bases left in between. CDR3 in amino acids: CASSLDPRAYNEQFF. CDR3 nucleotides: TGTGCCAGCAGCTTAGACCCTAGGGCATACAATGAGCAGTTCTTC.

The V gene is TRBV9, the J gene TRBJ1-1; TRBD1 is a possible D gene (6 bases). The germline V gene has CDR1 SGDLS and CDR2 YYNGEE. Trimming removed 0 bases from V and 1 base from J, with 16 bases in between. The CDR3 loop spans 17 amino acids. The CDR3 here is CASSVESKGQENTEAFF. CDR3 in DNA: TGTGCCAGCAGCGTAGAATCTAAGGGACAAGAGAACACTGAAGCTTTCTTT. The complete variable domain, with remaining parts taken from reference TRBV9 and TRBJ1-1, reads DSGVTQTPKHLITATGQRVTLRCSPRSGDLSVYWYQQSLDQGLQFLIQYYNGEERAKGNILERFSAQQFPDLHSELNLSSLELGDSALYFCASSVESKGQENTEAFFGQGTRLTVV.

The chain links TRBV28 to TRBJ1-3; a weak D match, TRBD1 (6 bases). The CDR3 sequence is 15 residues long. Trimming shortened V by 5 bases and J by 0 bases, and 11 bases separated the two germline ends. The V gene's germline CDR1 is MDHEN and CDR2 SYDVKM. DNA of the CDR3: TGTGCCAGCAGTAAAGGACAGCTCTCTGGAAACACCATATATTTT. This sequence encodes CASSKGQLSGNTIYF.

V gene TRBV11-3 combines with J gene TRBJ1-1; no clear D. Trimming removed 3 bases from V and 4 bases from J, with 12 bases in between. Germline CDR1 and CDR2: SGHNT and YENEEA. The CDR3 consists of 14 residues. The CDR3 sequence is CASSLTPWSTEAFF. The CDR3, as DNA: TGTGCCAGCAGCTTGACCCCTTGGAGCACTGAAGCTTTCTTT. The full variable domain, in which reference TRBV11-3 and TRBJ1-1 provide the parts outside the CDR3, is EAGVVQSPRYKIIEKKQPVAFWCNPISGHNTLYWYLQNLGQGPELLIRYENEEAVDDSQLPKDRFSAERLKGVDSTLKIQPAELGDSAVYLCASSLTPWSTEAFFGQGTRLTVV.

The chain is built from TRBV5-1 and TRBJ1-1; D uncertain. From germline, CDR1 is SGHRS and CDR2 YFSETQ. There are 14 residues in the CDR3. Trimming left V 0 bases short and J 3 bases short, with 9 bases between. The CDR3 sequence: CASSLGRDYTEAFF. Here the CDR3 DNA reads TGCGCCAGCAGCTTGGGTCGAGACTACACTGAAGCTTTCTTT.

This clone was counted once. DNA for the CDR3: TGTGCCAGCAGCGGGGGGGCAGATACGCAGTATTTT. Its protein product is CASSGGADTQYF. The chain is built from TRBV2 and TRBJ2-3; 8 positions agree with TRBD2. Unmatched junction bases numbered 0, after V lost 6 bases and J lost 4 bases. CDR3 size: 12 residues. The germline V gene encodes CDR1 SNHLY and CDR2 FYNNEI.

The chain joins TRBV18 to TRBJ1-2; unclear D gene. The CDR3 sequence is 13 residues long. Trimming removed 2 bases at V and 5 bases at J, with 9 bases between. The germline V gene encodes CDR1 KGHSH and CDR2 LQKENI. Here the CDR3 reads CASSPEGDYGYTF. DNA of the CDR3: TGTGCCAGCTCACCAGAAGGAGATTATGGCTACACCTTC.

The DNA for the CDR3 is TGTGCCAGTAGTCCCCCCCGCGGGACAGGCTCCTACGAGCAGTACTTC. It yields the protein CASSPPRGTGSYEQYF. The chain has TRBV19 and TRBJ2-7, with 8 bases fitting TRBD1. After removal of 5 bases from V and 0 bases from J, the junction contained 9 bases not matched to a gene. CDR3 length: 16 amino acids. Per the germline V gene, CDR1 is LNHDA and CDR2 is SQIVND (reference sequence).

For the CDR3, the DNA is TGTGCCAGCAGTTCGGGGGCAGGAAACACCATATATTTT. This translates into CASSSGAGNTIYF. The chain links TRBV28 to TRBJ1-3; D may be TRBD1 (6 bases). The CDR3 has 13 amino acids. The V and J ends lost 4 bases and 4 bases respectively, with 8 bases between them. Germline V gene data show CDR1 as MDHEN and CDR2 as SYDVKM.

CDR3 in amino acids: CASSKVERHTDTQYF. The CDR3 DNA reads as TGTGCCAGCAGCAAAGTAGAGCGGCACACAGATACGCAGTATTTT. The chain is built from TRBV5-6 and TRBJ2-3; D may be TRBD2 (5 bases). Germline CDR1 is SGHDT and CDR2 is YYEEEE. CDR3 size: 15 residues. V gave up 4 bases and J gave up 2 bases, with 14 bases separating them. Variable domain in full (rest from reference TRBV5-6 and TRBJ2-3): DAGVTQSPTHLIKTRGQQVTLRCSPKSGHDTVSWYQQALGQGPQFIFQYYEEEERQRGNFPDRFSGHQFPNYSSELNVNALLLGDSALYLCASSKVERHTDTQYFGPGTRLTVL.

This clone has more than one count but fewer than ten. J is TRBJ1-6 and V is TRBV5-1; maybe TRBD1 (6 bases). Germline assignment: CDR1 SGHRS and CDR2 YFSETQ. This CDR3 is built from 16 residues. V shed 5 bases and J shed 5 bases, with 17 bases lying between them. CDR3 amino acids: CASRGGRTADNSPLHF. CDR3 bases: TGCGCCAGCAGAGGGGGGAGGACAGCAGATAATTCACCCCTCCACTTT.

This clone occurred once. The chain is built from TRBV6-6 and TRBJ2-4, with D perhaps assigned TRBD1 or TRBD2 (7 bases each). The germline V gene encodes CDR1 MNHNY and CDR2 SVGAGI (reference sequence). The CDR3 is made up of 14 amino acids. V gave up 5 bases and J gave up 3 bases, with 11 bases separating them. The CDR3: CASSPRGGKNIQYF. CDR3 nucleotide sequence: TGTGCCAGCAGTCCCAGGGGGGGCAAAAACATTCAGTACTTC.

The CDR3 loop reads CASSPGSANTEAFF. CDR3 bases: TGTGCCAGCAGCCCAGGGTCGGCGAACACTGAAGCTTTCTTT. The gene calls are TRBV7-8 and TRBJ1-1; possible D gene TRBD1, 5 bases. Looked up from germline, CDR1 is SGHVS and CDR2 is FQNEAQ. Trimming removed 5 bases at V and 1 base at J, with 11 bases between. There are 14 residues in the CDR3.

This clone was picked up one time. This rearrangement joins TRBV28 to TRBJ1-2; 8 bases fit TRBD1. Germline V gene sequence: CDR1 MDHEN, CDR2 SYDVKM. Trimming at V came to 8 bases and at J to 4 bases, leaving 12 bases not matched to a gene. The CDR3 loop spans 15 amino acids. CDR3: CASGNDRGSLYGYTF. The DNA for the CDR3 is TGTGCCAGCGGAAACGACAGGGGCTCCCTCTATGGCTACACCTTC.